Listed below are T cell receptor beta chains from one sample, sequenced in a study of T-cell memory formation after mild COVID-19. TCRdb re-derived calls from the 5' RACE reads in MiXCR, one entry per CDR3 protein. The table has some 270,000 distinct CDR3 sequences, 15% to 19% seen once. The specimen sequenced was PBMCs or a T cell subset sorted from them (not recorded which). The receptors derive from an adult woman who had mild COVID-19 (a few samples of this study predate the infection). Cell type and time point are not known. The CDR3 runs from the conserved cysteine through the conserved F or W. Fields, in order: D gene, J gene, clone size, V gene, CDR3 protein, CDR3 DNA. D genes are given only for firm matches. Not every row has a clone size; where given, it reads once, few, many or a size class.

d_gene: .
j_gene: TRBJ1-2
abundance: .
v_gene: TRBV30
CDR3aa: CAYGVAGGYGYTF
CDR3nt: TGTGCCTATGGAGTGGCAGGCGGGTATGGCTACACCTTC

d_gene: .
j_gene: TRBJ1-5
abundance: .
v_gene: TRBV5-5
CDR3aa: CASSLGHSNQPQHF
CDR3nt: TGTGCCAGCAGCTTAGGACACAGCAATCAGCCCCAGCATTTT

d_gene: .
j_gene: TRBJ1-2
abundance: .
v_gene: TRBV5-8
CDR3aa: CASSLPDRGYTF
CDR3nt: TGTGCCAGCAGTTTACCAGACAGGGGCTACACCTTC

d_gene: .
j_gene: TRBJ2-3
abundance: .
v_gene: TRBV6-6
CDR3aa: CASRDEGVDTQYF
CDR3nt: TGTGCCAGCAGGGACGAGGGGGTGGATACGCAGTATTTT

d_gene: .
j_gene: TRBJ1-1
abundance: .
v_gene: TRBV6-5
CDR3aa: CASSYSSRVEAFF
CDR3nt: TGTGCCAGCAGTTACTCAAGCAGGGTTGAAGCTTTCTTT

d_gene: .
j_gene: TRBJ2-1
abundance: .
v_gene: TRBV29-1
CDR3aa: CSGAGTSLGYNEQFF
CDR3nt: TGCAGCGGGGCAGGGACGTCTCTTGGTTACAATGAGCAGTTCTTC

d_gene: .
j_gene: TRBJ1-2
abundance: .
v_gene: TRBV5-6
CDR3aa: CASSLTGSGSYGYTF
CDR3nt: TGTGCCAGCAGCCTTACAGGGAGTGGTAGTTATGGCTACACCTTC

d_gene: TRBD1
j_gene: TRBJ1-6
abundance: .
v_gene: TRBV20-1
CDR3aa: CSATSGTEASPLHF
CDR3nt: TGCAGTGCTACCTCCGGGACAGAGGCTTCACCCCTCCACTTT

d_gene: .
j_gene: TRBJ2-4
abundance: medium-sized
v_gene: TRBV5-1
CDR3aa: CASSYTSGGALAKNIQYF
CDR3nt: TGCGCCAGCAGCTATACCTCTGGCGGGGCACTAGCCAAAAACATTCAGTACTTC

d_gene: .
j_gene: TRBJ1-2
abundance: .
v_gene: TRBV29-1
CDR3aa: CSVDNPTGHGYTF
CDR3nt: TGCAGCGTTGATAACCCGACAGGTCATGGCTACACCTTC

d_gene: .
j_gene: TRBJ2-1
abundance: .
v_gene: TRBV2
CDR3aa: CASTIVQGNEQFF
CDR3nt: TGTGCCAGCACGATCGTTCAAGGGAATGAGCAGTTCTTC

d_gene: TRBD1
j_gene: TRBJ1-6
abundance: .
v_gene: TRBV9
CDR3aa: CASSAGTENSPLHF
CDR3nt: TGTGCCAGCAGCGCGGGGACAGAAAATTCACCCCTCCACTTT

d_gene: .
j_gene: TRBJ2-5
abundance: .
v_gene: TRBV7-2
CDR3aa: CASSFYWTVQETQYF
CDR3nt: TGTGCCAGCAGCTTTTACTGGACAGTCCAAGAGACCCAGTACTTC

d_gene: .
j_gene: TRBJ1-1
abundance: .
v_gene: TRBV18
CDR3aa: CASSPQSGLLTEAFF
CDR3nt: TGTGCCAGCTCACCACAATCAGGGTTGCTCACTGAAGCTTTCTTT

d_gene: TRBD1
j_gene: TRBJ2-1
abundance: few
v_gene: TRBV11-3
CDR3aa: CASSVRDRANNEQFF
CDR3nt: TGTGCCAGCAGCGTCCGGGACAGGGCCAACAATGAGCAGTTCTTC

d_gene: .
j_gene: TRBJ2-1
abundance: many
v_gene: TRBV12-3/TRBV12-4
CDR3aa: CASSSGQGGGQFF
CDR3nt: TGTGCCAGCAGTTCCGGACAGGGAGGGGGGCAGTTCTTC

d_gene: TRBD1
j_gene: TRBJ2-2
abundance: many
v_gene: TRBV7-8
CDR3aa: CASSLGGQGFTGELFF
CDR3nt: TGTGCCAGCAGCTTAGGGGGACAGGGGTTTACCGGGGAGCTGTTTTTT

d_gene: TRBD2
j_gene: TRBJ2-4
abundance: few
v_gene: TRBV2
CDR3aa: CASTRERGGLNIQYF
CDR3nt: TGTGCCAGCACCCGGGAGCGGGGGGGCTTGAACATTCAGTACTTC

d_gene: .
j_gene: TRBJ2-1
abundance: .
v_gene: TRBV20-1
CDR3aa: CSAGTRRHNEQFF
CDR3nt: TGCAGTGCTGGGACCCGAAGGCACAATGAGCAGTTCTTC

d_gene: .
j_gene: TRBJ2-7
abundance: few
v_gene: TRBV3-1
CDR3aa: CASSRSQGRYEQYF
CDR3nt: TGTGCCAGCAGTAGAAGCCAGGGTAGGTACGAGCAGTACTTC

d_gene: TRBD1
j_gene: TRBJ2-7
abundance: .
v_gene: TRBV7-6
CDR3aa: CASSSSGQSYEQYF
CDR3nt: TGTGCCAGCAGCTCGTCGGGACAGTCCTACGAGCAGTACTTC

d_gene: TRBD2
j_gene: TRBJ2-1
abundance: .
v_gene: TRBV12-3/TRBV12-4
CDR3aa: CASSRSGPYLNEQFF
CDR3nt: TGTGCCAGCAGCCGTAGCGGGCCCTATCTTAATGAGCAGTTCTTC

d_gene: .
j_gene: TRBJ2-5
abundance: many
v_gene: TRBV7-9
CDR3aa: CASSPQGETQYF
CDR3nt: TGTGCCAGCAGCCCCCAGGGTGAGACCCAGTACTTC

d_gene: TRBD1
j_gene: TRBJ1-1
abundance: few
v_gene: TRBV4-1
CDR3aa: CASSQGRQGDTEAFF
CDR3nt: TGCGCCAGCAGCCAAGGAAGACAGGGTGACACTGAAGCTTTCTTT

d_gene: .
j_gene: TRBJ1-6
abundance: few
v_gene: TRBV20-1
CDR3aa: CSARGRETSSPLHF
CDR3nt: TGCAGTGCTAGAGGAAGGGAAACGAGTTCACCCCTCCACTTT

d_gene: TRBD1
j_gene: TRBJ1-1
abundance: .
v_gene: TRBV5-6
CDR3aa: CASSWEQGITGAAFF
CDR3nt: TGTGCCAGCAGCTGGGAACAGGGGATAACAGGAGCAGCTTTCTTT

d_gene: TRBD1
j_gene: TRBJ2-5
abundance: .
v_gene: TRBV7-6
CDR3aa: CASRQGQAVQETQYF
CDR3nt: TGTGCCAGCAGGCAGGGACAGGCGGTCCAAGAGACCCAGTACTTC

d_gene: .
j_gene: TRBJ2-3
abundance: .
v_gene: TRBV13
CDR3aa: CASSLRPGLGLTDTQYF
CDR3nt: TGTGCCAGCAGCCTCCGACCGGGACTGGGCCTTACAGATACGCAGTATTTT

d_gene: .
j_gene: TRBJ2-4
abundance: few
v_gene: TRBV24-1
CDR3aa: CATSDGQAKNIQYF
CDR3nt: TGTGCCACCAGTGATGGACAGGCCAAAAACATTCAGTACTTC

d_gene: .
j_gene: TRBJ2-3
abundance: many
v_gene: TRBV12-3/TRBV12-4
CDR3aa: CASRFSTDTQYF
CDR3nt: TGTGCCAGCAGGTTTAGCACAGATACGCAGTATTTT

d_gene: TRBD1
j_gene: TRBJ2-5
abundance: few
v_gene: TRBV6-6
CDR3aa: CASRRQGARETQYF
CDR3nt: TGTGCCAGCAGAAGACAGGGGGCGAGGGAGACCCAGTACTTC

d_gene: TRBD1
j_gene: TRBJ1-1
abundance: few
v_gene: TRBV7-3
CDR3aa: CASSLTWGGQGTTEAFF
CDR3nt: TGTGCCAGCAGCTTAACTTGGGGCGGACAGGGGACCACTGAAGCTTTCTTT

d_gene: TRBD1
j_gene: TRBJ1-6
abundance: few
v_gene: TRBV4-1
CDR3aa: CASSQGQGPRRPLHF
CDR3nt: TGCGCCAGCAGCCAGGGACAGGGCCCTCGTAGGCCCCTCCACTTT

d_gene: .
j_gene: TRBJ1-5
abundance: .
v_gene: TRBV9
CDR3aa: CASSSGGRSNQPQHF
CDR3nt: TGTGCCAGCAGCTCGGGGGGCAGGAGCAATCAGCCCCAGCATTTT

d_gene: TRBD2
j_gene: TRBJ2-1
abundance: .
v_gene: TRBV9
CDR3aa: CASSPLGTSGRGNEQFF
CDR3nt: TGTGCCAGCAGCCCTCTCGGGACTAGCGGGAGGGGGAATGAGCAGTTCTTC

d_gene: .
j_gene: TRBJ2-2
abundance: few
v_gene: TRBV7-6
CDR3aa: CASSLVNRAWNTGELFF
CDR3nt: TGTGCCAGCAGCTTAGTTAACAGGGCCTGGAACACCGGGGAGCTGTTTTTT

d_gene: .
j_gene: TRBJ1-2
abundance: few
v_gene: TRBV4-2
CDR3aa: CASSQAKGSYGYTF
CDR3nt: TGTGCCAGCAGCCAAGCCAAGGGATCCTATGGCTACACCTTC

d_gene: .
j_gene: TRBJ1-2
abundance: .
v_gene: TRBV12-3/TRBV12-4
CDR3aa: CASSPGGNGYTF
CDR3nt: TGTGCCAGCAGCCCCGGTGGAAATGGCTACACCTTC

d_gene: .
j_gene: TRBJ2-4
abundance: many
v_gene: TRBV11-3
CDR3aa: CASSPGGTAPKNIQYF
CDR3nt: TGTGCCAGCAGCCCAGGCGGGACAGCGCCCAAAAACATTCAGTACTTC

d_gene: TRBD2
j_gene: TRBJ2-4
abundance: .
v_gene: TRBV18
CDR3aa: CASSPPGLAGAKNIQYF
CDR3nt: TGTGCCAGCTCACCTCCGGGACTAGCGGGAGCCAAAAACATTCAGTACTTC

d_gene: .
j_gene: TRBJ2-3
abundance: few
v_gene: TRBV12-3/TRBV12-4
CDR3aa: CASSFSRLRTDTQYF
CDR3nt: TGTGCCAGCAGTTTTTCCAGGCTTCGCACAGATACGCAGTATTTT

d_gene: .
j_gene: TRBJ2-7
abundance: many
v_gene: TRBV27
CDR3aa: CASSQTGRSSYEQYF
CDR3nt: TGTGCCAGCAGCCAGACAGGCAGGAGCTCCTACGAGCAGTACTTC

d_gene: TRBD2
j_gene: TRBJ2-1
abundance: few
v_gene: TRBV10-3
CDR3aa: CAISGGGLASYNEQFF
CDR3nt: TGTGCCATCAGTGGAGGTGGACTAGCGAGCTACAATGAGCAGTTCTTC

d_gene: .
j_gene: TRBJ2-3
abundance: many
v_gene: TRBV7-2
CDR3aa: CASIPLWPSTDTQYF
CDR3nt: TGTGCCAGCATCCCCCTGTGGCCTAGCACAGATACGCAGTATTTT

d_gene: TRBD1
j_gene: TRBJ1-2
abundance: many
v_gene: TRBV3-1
CDR3aa: CASSLSSGTGYGYTF
CDR3nt: TGTGCCAGCAGCCTATCCTCCGGGACAGGATATGGCTACACCTTC

d_gene: TRBD1
j_gene: TRBJ1-1
abundance: few
v_gene: TRBV14
CDR3aa: CASKRGRNTEAFF
CDR3nt: TGTGCCAGCAAGAGGGGGCGGAACACTGAAGCTTTCTTT

d_gene: TRBD2
j_gene: TRBJ2-3
abundance: .
v_gene: TRBV9
CDR3aa: CASSKEQTSGAGDTQYF
CDR3nt: TGTGCCAGCAGCAAAGAACAGACTAGCGGTGCCGGAGATACGCAGTATTTT

d_gene: .
j_gene: TRBJ2-3
abundance: few
v_gene: TRBV12-3/TRBV12-4
CDR3aa: CASSKLVTDTQYF
CDR3nt: TGTGCCAGCAGTAAACTAGTTACGGATACGCAGTATTTT

d_gene: TRBD1
j_gene: TRBJ2-1
abundance: few
v_gene: TRBV5-5
CDR3aa: CASSFWQGAYNEQFF
CDR3nt: TGTGCCAGCAGCTTCTGGCAGGGGGCCTACAATGAGCAGTTCTTC

d_gene: .
j_gene: TRBJ2-3
abundance: .
v_gene: TRBV20-1
CDR3aa: CSATGAARTDTQYF
CDR3nt: TGCAGTGCCACGGGAGCGGCTCGCACAGATACGCAGTATTTT

d_gene: .
j_gene: TRBJ2-3
abundance: few
v_gene: TRBV4-2
CDR3aa: CASSQETDTQYF
CDR3nt: TGTGCCAGCAGCCAAGAAACGGATACGCAGTATTTT

d_gene: .
j_gene: TRBJ1-5
abundance: many
v_gene: TRBV27
CDR3aa: CASSLEEAAPQHF
CDR3nt: TGTGCCAGCAGTTTAGAGGAGGCGGCGCCCCAGCATTTT

d_gene: TRBD2
j_gene: TRBJ2-3
abundance: .
v_gene: TRBV7-9
CDR3aa: CASSELSWSGRADTQYF
CDR3nt: TGTGCCAGCAGCGAACTCTCGTGGAGCGGGAGGGCAGATACGCAGTATTTT

d_gene: .
j_gene: TRBJ2-3
abundance: .
v_gene: TRBV5-1
CDR3aa: CASSLEGTDTQYF
CDR3nt: TGCGCCAGCAGCTTGGAGGGCACAGATACGCAGTATTTT

d_gene: .
j_gene: TRBJ1-5
abundance: few
v_gene: TRBV19
CDR3aa: CASSWPGRQPQHF
CDR3nt: TGTGCCAGTAGTTGGCCGGGGCGCCAGCCCCAGCATTTT

d_gene: .
j_gene: TRBJ1-2
abundance: few
v_gene: TRBV2
CDR3aa: CASRNNPGQGYGYTF
CDR3nt: TGTGCCAGCAGGAATAATCCGGGACAAGGATATGGCTACACCTTC

d_gene: TRBD2
j_gene: TRBJ2-5
abundance: few
v_gene: TRBV7-9
CDR3aa: CASSTGRTSGGYQETQYF
CDR3nt: TGTGCCAGCAGCACAGGCAGAACTAGCGGGGGATACCAAGAGACCCAGTACTTC